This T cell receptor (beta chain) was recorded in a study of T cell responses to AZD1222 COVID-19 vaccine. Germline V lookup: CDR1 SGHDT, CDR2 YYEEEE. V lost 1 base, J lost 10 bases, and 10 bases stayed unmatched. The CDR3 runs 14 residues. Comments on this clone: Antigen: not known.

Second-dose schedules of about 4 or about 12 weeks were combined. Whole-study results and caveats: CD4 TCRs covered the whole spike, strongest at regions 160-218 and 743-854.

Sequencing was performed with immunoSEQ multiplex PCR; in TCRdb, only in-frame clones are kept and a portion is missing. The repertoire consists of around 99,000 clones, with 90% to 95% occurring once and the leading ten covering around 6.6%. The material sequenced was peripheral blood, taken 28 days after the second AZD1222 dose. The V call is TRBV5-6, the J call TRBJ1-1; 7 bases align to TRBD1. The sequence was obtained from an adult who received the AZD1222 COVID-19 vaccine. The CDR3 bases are TGTGCCAGCAGCTTGTCCACAGGGGTCAGAGGAGCTTTCTTT. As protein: CASSLSTGVRGAFF.